The sample holds many counts of the clone carrying this TCR beta chain. Its specificity is unknown. This sample stems from a study of T cells in Graves' hyperthyroidism and ophthalmopathy. Whole-study findings and limits: Within blood appeared most thyroid clonotypes that had expanded above 0.001. Stable hyperthyroidism was told apart from ophthalmopathy by a model built on 13 V-J features.

Uncontrolled infection, other autoimmune disease, pregnancy and lactation each barred patients from inclusion. This sample holds PBMCs from 10 ml fresh peripheral blood. Amplification yielded TCR beta CDR3 regions, with RNA transcripts as the source. The HTBI set primed first-round TCR CDR3 RT-PCR. TCRdb reprocessed the multiplex PCR reads with MiXCR, giving one entry per CDR3 protein. This sample has around 400,000 distinct CDR3 sequences, with roughly 15% found just once. With V trimmed by 3 bases and J by 4 bases, 10 bases remained unmatched. From germline, CDR1 is DFQATT and CDR2 SNEGSKA (reference sequence). The CDR3 runs to 16 residues.

V is TRBV20-1 and J is TRBJ2-3, with 10 bases lining up with TRBD2. Sequencing was done on a sample of blood. This TCR derives from a woman aged 55-69 years with Graves' ophthalmopathy. The CDR3 protein is CSASRPSGSRPDTQYF. In nucleotides, the CDR3 is TGCAGTGCTAGTAGGCCTAGCGGGAGTCGCCCAGATACGCAGTATTTT.